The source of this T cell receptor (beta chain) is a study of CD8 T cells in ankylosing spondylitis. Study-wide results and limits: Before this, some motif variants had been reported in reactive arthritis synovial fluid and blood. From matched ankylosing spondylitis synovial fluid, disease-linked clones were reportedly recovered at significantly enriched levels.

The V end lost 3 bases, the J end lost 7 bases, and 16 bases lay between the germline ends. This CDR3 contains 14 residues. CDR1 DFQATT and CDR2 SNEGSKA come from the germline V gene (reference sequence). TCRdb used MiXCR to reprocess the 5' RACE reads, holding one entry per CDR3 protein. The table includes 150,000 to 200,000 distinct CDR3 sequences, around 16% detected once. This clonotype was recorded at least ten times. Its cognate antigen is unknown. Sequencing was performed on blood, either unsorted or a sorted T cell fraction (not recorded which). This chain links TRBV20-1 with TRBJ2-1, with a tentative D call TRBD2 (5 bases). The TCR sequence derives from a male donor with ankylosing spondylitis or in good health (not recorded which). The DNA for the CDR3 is TGCAGTGCTAGTTCCGGACTTCTGCGGAATGAGCAGTTCTTC. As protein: CSASSGLLRNEQFF.